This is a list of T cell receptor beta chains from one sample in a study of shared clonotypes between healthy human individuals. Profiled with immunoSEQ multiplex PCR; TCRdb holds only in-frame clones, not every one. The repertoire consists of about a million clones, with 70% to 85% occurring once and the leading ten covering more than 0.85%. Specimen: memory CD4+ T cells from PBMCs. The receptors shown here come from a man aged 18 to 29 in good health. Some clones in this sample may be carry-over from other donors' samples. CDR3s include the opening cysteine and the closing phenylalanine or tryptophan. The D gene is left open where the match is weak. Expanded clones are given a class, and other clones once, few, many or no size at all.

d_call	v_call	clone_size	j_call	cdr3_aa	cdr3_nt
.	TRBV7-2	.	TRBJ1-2	CASRTGTGGSNYGYTF	TGTGCCAGCAGGACCGGGACCGGAGGATCTAACTATGGCTACACCTTC
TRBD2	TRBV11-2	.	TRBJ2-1	CASSRRAGGTNEQFF	TGTGCCAGCAGCCGCCGGGCGGGAGGTACGAATGAGCAGTTCTTC
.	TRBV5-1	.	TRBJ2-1	CASSLGLVLDEQFF	TGCGCCAGCAGCTTGGGACTAGTCTTGGATGAGCAGTTCTTC
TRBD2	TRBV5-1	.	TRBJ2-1	CASSFVAGVYNEQFF	TGCGCCAGCAGCTTTGTAGCGGGGGTATACAATGAGCAGTTCTTC
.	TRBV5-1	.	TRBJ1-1	CASSLVFGNLNTEAFF	TGCGCCAGCAGCTTGGTTTTCGGTAACCTCAACACTGAAGCTTTCTTT
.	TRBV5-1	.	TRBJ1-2	CASSGVGGGRNYGYTF	TGCGCCAGCAGCGGGGTAGGAGGGGGGCGCAACTATGGCTACACCTTC
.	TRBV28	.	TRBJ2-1	CASSLGGASDAYNEQFF	TGTGCCAGCAGTTTGGGTGGGGCTAGCGATGCCTACAATGAGCAGTTCTTC
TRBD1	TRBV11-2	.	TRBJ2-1	CASSLARDRGGYEQFF	TGTGCCAGCAGCTTAGCCCGGGACAGGGGAGGATATGAGCAGTTCTTC
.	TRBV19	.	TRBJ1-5	CASSEMQATNQPQHF	TGTGCCAGTAGCGAGATGCAGGCGACTAATCAGCCCCAGCATTTT
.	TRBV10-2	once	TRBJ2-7	CASSEWDTHYEQYF	TGCGCCAGCAGTGAGTGGGACACTCACTACGAGCAGTACTTC
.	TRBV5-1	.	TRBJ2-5	CASRTGEETQYF	TGCGCCAGCAGGACAGGAGAAGAGACCCAGTACTTC
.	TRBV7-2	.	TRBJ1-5	CASSLTGNQPQHF	TGTGCCAGCAGCTTAACGGGCAATCAGCCCCAGCATTTT
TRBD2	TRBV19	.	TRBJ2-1	CASSTVGTSGPYTYNEQFF	TGTGCCAGTAGTACAGTTGGGACTAGCGGACCGTATACCTACAATGAGCAGTTCTTC
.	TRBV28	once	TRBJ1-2	CASSLGGGGILSGYTF	TGTGCCAGCAGTTTAGGAGGGGGAGGAATTCTAAGTGGCTACACCTTC
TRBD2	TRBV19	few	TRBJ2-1	CASSLSGSSYNEQFF	TGTGCCAGTAGCCTTAGCGGGAGCTCCTACAATGAGCAGTTCTTC
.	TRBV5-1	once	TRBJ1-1	CASSLQMMNTEAFF	TGCGCCAGCAGCTTGCAGATGATGAACACTGAAGCTTTCTTT
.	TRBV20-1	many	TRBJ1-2	CSAREDGYTF	TGCAGTGCTAGAGAGGACGGCTACACCTTC
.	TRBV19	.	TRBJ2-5	CASSPRAVWGGETQYF	TGTGCCAGTAGCCCGAGGGCTGTATGGGGCGGGGAGACCCAGTACTTC
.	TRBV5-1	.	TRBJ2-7	CASSPRGAYEQYF	TGCGCCAGCAGCCCAAGAGGGGCCTACGAGCAGTACTTC
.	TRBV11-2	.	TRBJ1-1	CASSLEGVGGNTEAFF	TGTGCCAGCAGCTTAGAGGGCGTGGGCGGGAACACTGAAGCTTTCTTT
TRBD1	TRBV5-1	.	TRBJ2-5	CASSLKGQFGETQYF	TGCGCCAGCAGCTTGAAGGGACAGTTCGGAGAGACCCAGTACTTC
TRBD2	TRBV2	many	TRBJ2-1	CASSEERELEQFF	TGTGCCAGCAGTGAAGAGCGGGAGCTTGAGCAGTTCTTC
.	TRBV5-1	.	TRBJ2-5	CASSLSPKETQYF	TGCGCCAGCAGCTTGAGCCCCAAAGAGACCCAGTACTTC
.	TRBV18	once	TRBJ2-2	CASSPPLTDPVELFF	TGTGCCAGCTCACCGCCCTTGACGGATCCGGTGGAGCTGTTTTTT
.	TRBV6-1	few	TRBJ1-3	CASSPTRVSGNTIYF	TGTGCCAGCAGCCCCACGAGAGTTTCTGGAAACACCATATATTTT
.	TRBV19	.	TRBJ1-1	CASTRQRNTEAFF	TGTGCCAGTACTCGACAGAGGAACACTGAAGCTTTCTTT
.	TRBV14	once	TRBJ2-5	CASSQTGETQYF	TGTGCCAGCAGCCAGACCGGGGAGACCCAGTACTTC
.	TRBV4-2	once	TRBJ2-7	CASSSKRSGQRYEQYF	TGTGCCAGCAGCTCCAAACGATCCGGACAGCGCTACGAGCAGTACTTC